This T cell receptor (beta chain) was captured in a study of blood T cell repertoires in COVID-19. The germline CDR1 and CDR2 sequences are MGHDK and SYGVNS. V shed 3 bases and J shed 1 base, with 3 bases lying between them. The length of the CDR3 is 12 residues. Some clones are missing from TCRdb's copy, which holds only in-frame ones; the method was immunoSEQ multiplex PCR. The data show approximately 100,000 clones, with about nine tenths seen just once and under 7.5% held by the top ten. The receptor was isolated from a man between 65 and 80 years old with acute or convalescent COVID-19. This chain uses TRBV25-1 with TRBJ1-2; D remains unclear. Sequencing was performed on peripheral blood. As DNA, the CDR3 is TGTGCCAGCAGTGACGGTAACTATGGCTACACCTTC. It yields the protein CASSDGNYGYTF.